Described below is a single TCR beta chain sequence and its context. Its specificity is unknown. Assay used: immunoSEQ multiplex PCR; TCRdb lists only in-frame clones, some missing. The sample records under 75,000 clones, roughly 80% being singletons. CDR3 size: 15 residues. Per the germline V gene, CDR1 is MNHEY and CDR2 is SVGAGI. The V end was cut by 0 bases, the J end by 5 bases, with 11 bases between. This sample was taken from a study of cytomegalovirus exposure and HLA in healthy donors. General observations from the study: Three CMV-associated chains proved CMV antigen-specific in vitro. Clusters of TCRs from the first cohort tended to co-occur in the 120 validation repertoires (as a later analysis found). Among TCR sequences, most were rare, though some public TCRs appeared in many donors. Roughly 170 TCR beta chains were listed as cytomegalovirus-associated.

The receptor comes from a man aged 25-45 years in good health and CMV-seronegative. The sequencing input was PBMCs. The J gene is TRBJ1-3, the V gene TRBV6-5, with D unresolved. The CDR3 spells CASSYSTEARNTIYF. DNA of the CDR3: TGTGCCAGCAGTTACTCAACGGAGGCAAGAAACACCATATATTTT.